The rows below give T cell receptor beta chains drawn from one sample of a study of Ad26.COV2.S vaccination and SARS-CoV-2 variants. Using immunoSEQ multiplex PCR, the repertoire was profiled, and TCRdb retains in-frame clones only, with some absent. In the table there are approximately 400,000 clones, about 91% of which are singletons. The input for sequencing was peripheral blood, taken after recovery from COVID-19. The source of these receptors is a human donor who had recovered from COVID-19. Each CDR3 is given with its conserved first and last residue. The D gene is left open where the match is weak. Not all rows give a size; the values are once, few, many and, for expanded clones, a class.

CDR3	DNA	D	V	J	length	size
CATSRSRLIRETQYF	TGTGCCACCAGCAGGTCCCGATTGATTCGAGAGACCCAGTACTTC	.	TRBV15	TRBJ2-5	15	.
CASSELTSGNPYEQYF	TGCGCCAGCAGTGAGTTGACTAGCGGGAACCCCTACGAGCAGTACTTC	TRBD2	TRBV10-1	TRBJ2-7	16	.
CASSAGGEKAFF	TGCGCCAGCAGCGCAGGGGGAGAGAAAGCTTTCTTT	TRBD1	TRBV5-1	TRBJ1-1	12	.
CASSRPNSPLHF	TGTGCCAGCAGCAGACCCAATTCACCCCTCCACTTT	.	TRBV7-9	TRBJ1-6	12	.
CATEGWLEQYF	TGTGCCACCGAAGGGTGGCTGGAGCAGTACTTC	.	TRBV24-1	TRBJ2-7	11	once
CASSRQEESWEQFF	TGCGCCAGCAGCCGACAGGAGGAATCGTGGGAGCAGTTCTTC	.	TRBV5-1	TRBJ2-1	14	.
CAISVAGQGNQPQHF	TGTGCCATCAGTGTTGCGGGACAGGGCAATCAGCCCCAGCATTTT	TRBD1	TRBV10-3	TRBJ1-5	15	.
CAISVGTVNTGELFF	TGTGCCATCAGTGTAGGGACAGTGAACACCGGGGAGCTGTTTTTT	TRBD1	TRBV10-3	TRBJ2-2	15	.
CASSFGATGPFGYGYTF	TGTGCCAGCAGCTTCGGGGCGACAGGACCATTTGGGTATGGCTACACCTTC	.	TRBV5-4	TRBJ1-2	17	.
CASSLNGANYGYTF	TGTGCCAGCAGCCTAAACGGAGCTAACTATGGCTACACCTTC	.	TRBV6-5	TRBJ1-2	14	.
CASSQETGGAWEAFF	TGTGCCAGCAGCCAAGAAACAGGGGGCGCTTGGGAAGCTTTCTTT	TRBD1	TRBV4-2	TRBJ1-1	15	.
CASSEQGLDDVLTF	TGTGCCAGCAGTGAACAGGGATTGGATGACGTCCTGACTTTC	.	TRBV2	TRBJ2-6	14	.
CASSELDRETQYF	TGTGCCAGCAGCGAACTAGATCGAGAGACCCAGTACTTC	.	TRBV27	TRBJ2-5	13	.
CASSAGPQRNTEAFF	TGTGCCAGCAGCGCGGGCCCCCAGCGCAACACTGAAGCTTTCTTT	.	TRBV9	TRBJ1-1	15	.
CASSYSPGHRGSDTQYF	TGTGCCAGCAGTTACTCCCCCGGGCACAGGGGCTCAGATACGCAGTATTTT	TRBD1	TRBV6-2/TRBV6-3	TRBJ2-3	17	.
CASSLGRGTTYEDTQYF	TGTGCCAGCAGCTTGGGACGAGGGACAACTTATGAAGATACGCAGTATTTT	.	TRBV5-4	TRBJ2-3	17	.
CASSPRQGYTEAFF	TGTGCCAGCAGCCCCCGACAGGGGTACACTGAAGCTTTCTTT	TRBD1	TRBV4-2	TRBJ1-1	14	few
CASSWGLLAGLESNTGELFF	TGCGCCAGCAGCTGGGGGCTTTTGGCAGGGTTAGAGTCGAACACCGGGGAGCTGTTTTTT	.	TRBV5-1	TRBJ2-2	20	.
CASSSGLRRKASPLHF	TGTGCCAGCAGCTCCGGTCTAAGACGGAAGGCATCACCCCTCCACTTT	.	TRBV9	TRBJ1-6	16	.
CASSSGGAKGYTF	TGTGCCAGCAGTTCAGGGGGCGCGAAGGGCTACACCTTC	TRBD1	TRBV12-3/TRBV12-4	TRBJ1-2	13	once
CASSLASWGTDNSPLHF	TGTGCCAGCAGCTTAGCGTCATGGGGGACTGATAATTCACCCCTCCACTTT	.	TRBV7-9	TRBJ1-6	17	.
CASSMETASNQPQHF	TGTGCCAGTAGTATGGAGACAGCGAGCAATCAGCCCCAGCATTTT	.	TRBV19	TRBJ1-5	15	.